This note documents a single T cell receptor beta chain sequence. It lacks a known antigen. The sample holds no much larger clone one base away, and base qualities are not on file. TCRbeta CDR3 regions were amplified from genomic DNA by means of the immunoSEQ Assay, a bias-controlled multiplex PCR. As for how the authors treated the data: Within the assay, amplification of reference gene primers was used to estimate how many nucleated cells each sample contained. To quantify the absolute abundance of each unique TCRbeta CDR3 rearrangement, sequence reads were collapsed and filtered. For each sample, productive Simpson clonality was calculated as the square root of Simpson's diversity index over productive rearrangements. TCRdb's version of the immuneACCESS table is confined to in-frame rearrangements and falls short of the full clone set. An unresolved V gene accounts for under half of the shortfall where checked; the remainder is of unknown origin. V and J calls and clone size are copied from that table; D and trimming were computed from the DNA. The sample table lists around 120,000 clones, more than 75% of them with a count of one. Around 7.3% of the sample belongs to the ten largest clones.

This sample was taken from a study of blood T cell repertoires in COVID-19 (dated by TCRdb to 2020 to 2022). Study-level background: The collaborator samples originated in the United States, Italy and Spain and spanned the acute and convalescent phases of COVID-19. The prospective study material was composed of cDNA or gDNA derived from T cells, B-cell-depleted T cells, or PBMCs. Deeply sampled blood TCRbeta repertoires from subjects exposed to, actively infected with, or recovered from COVID-19 were included in the dataset. The repertoires were released in a freely available public database meant as a resource for research on the immune response to SARS-CoV-2. The samples were drawn from two sources: the first 160 participants of the ongoing ImmuneRACE study, and 1,254 subjects contributed by 6 global collaborators. Nearly every sample came with metadata listing a de-identified subject ID, COVID-19 status, age in years and sex. Where HLA class I and class II types were available, the types were taken from metadata supplied by the sample provider, not from assay-based typing. The study at large found these results: The quantity of clinical and demographic metadata differed by source and by participant and was supplied without curation.

Whole blood was collected in K2EDTA tubes by collaborating institutions according to the institutions' own protocols. Collaborator samples were shipped for TCRbeta analysis as frozen whole blood, isolated PBMCs, or DNA extracted from either sample type. For CDR1 and CDR2, the germline V gene lists SQVTM and ANQGSEA. Counted from cysteine to phenylalanine, this CDR3 has 14 amino acids. Solely the CDR3 DNA is kept, with 42 bases framed from the first base. V and J lose 2 bases and 8 bases, and a span of 18 bases separates them. The chain employs TRBV29-1 and TRBJ1-2; a tentative D call is TRBD1 (5 bases match). Sequencing was carried out using peripheral blood. This TCR was recovered from a man aged 45-65 years with acute or convalescent COVID-19. CDR3 loop: CSVEQPGRGLGYTF. The DNA reads TGCAGCGTTGAACAACCTGGAAGGGGCTTGGGCTACACCTTC.